Listed below are T cell receptor beta chains from one sample, sequenced in a study of siplizumab effects on memory and regulatory T cells. Generated by immunoSEQ multiplex PCR, the TCRdb table keeps only in-frame clones and is missing some. The sample gives some 120,000 clones, over 85% of which show up once; approximately 0.17% is in the top ten. Sequenced input: non-Treg CD4+ T cells sorted from blood. The source of these receptors is a human donor in good health. Each CDR3 is given with its conserved first and last residue. A D gene is named only where the DNA matches it firmly.

V,D,CDR3
TRBV2,.,CASSDRTNYGYTF
TRBV27,TRBD2,CASSDRLAGVYNEQFF
TRBV7-8,.,CASGQGRESNYGYTF
TRBV6-5,.,CASTNRRTGTQYF
TRBV27,TRBD1,CASSLGTGWDGYTF
TRBV11-1,.,CASSHQPNTEAFF
TRBV28,.,CASSYRGRVDQPQHF
TRBV12-5,.,CASGLVRGGTGELFF
TRBV19,.,CASQVGELGYGYTF
TRBV10-3,.,CAISESLGLSYEQYF
TRBV2,.,CASQETMGGQPQHF
TRBV27,TRBD2,CASSPPGLAGGPSTDTQYF
TRBV19,TRBD1,CASSGTGGNTGELFF
TRBV25-1,TRBD1,CASSSGQGATDTQYF
TRBV18,TRBD1,CASSPAPGGDNQPQHF
TRBV27,.,CASSLGYSNQPQHF
TRBV7-9,TRBD1,CASSSTGQGDNEQFF
TRBV28,.,CASSLSGAREQYF
TRBV5-6,TRBD1,CASSRQGRTQYF
TRBV10-3,.,CAISEAWGQETQYF
TRBV7-8,.,CASSFTWTVQETQYF
TRBV14,TRBD2,CASSQGLAVGETQYF
TRBV6-1,.,CATGRDPNYGYTF
TRBV10-1,.,CASSAQAESTDTQYF
TRBV7-7,.,CASSLDTYTEAFF
TRBV28,.,CASMGIAEKLFF
TRBV14,.,CASSQAVNYGYTF
TRBV7-2,.,CASSLAGTQETQYF
TRBV7-2,TRBD2,CASSKQAGAPTDTQYF
TRBV9,TRBD2,CASRGIELAGTGELFF
TRBV19,.,CASSIARQETQYF
TRBV4-3,.,CASSQDAAGLDEQYF
TRBV10-1,TRBD2,CASSGSGGIAGELFF
TRBV27,TRBD1,CASSLGTGNNSPLHF
TRBV7-3,.,CASSLTGGDGYTF
TRBV5-1,.,CASSPENIVLKYGYTF
TRBV5-1,.,CASSPGGSSGNTIYF
TRBV11-3,.,CASSAVGTGDIQYF